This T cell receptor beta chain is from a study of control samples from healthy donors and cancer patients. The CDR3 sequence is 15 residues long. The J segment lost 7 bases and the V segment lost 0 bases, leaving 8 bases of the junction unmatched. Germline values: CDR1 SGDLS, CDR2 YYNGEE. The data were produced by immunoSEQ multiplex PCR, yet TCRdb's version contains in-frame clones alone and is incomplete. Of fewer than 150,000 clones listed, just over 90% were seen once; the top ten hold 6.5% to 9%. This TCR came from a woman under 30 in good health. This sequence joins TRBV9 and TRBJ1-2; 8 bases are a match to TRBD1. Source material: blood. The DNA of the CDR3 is TGTGCCAGCAGCGTAGGATTCACAGGGGGAAGTGGCTACACCTTC. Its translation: CASSVGFTGGSGYTF. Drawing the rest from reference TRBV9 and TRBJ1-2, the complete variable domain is DSGVTQTPKHLITATGQRVTLRCSPRSGDLSVYWYQQSLDQGLQFLIQYYNGEERAKGNILERFSAQQFPDLHSELNLSSLELGDSALYFCASSVGFTGGSGYTFGSGTRLTVV.